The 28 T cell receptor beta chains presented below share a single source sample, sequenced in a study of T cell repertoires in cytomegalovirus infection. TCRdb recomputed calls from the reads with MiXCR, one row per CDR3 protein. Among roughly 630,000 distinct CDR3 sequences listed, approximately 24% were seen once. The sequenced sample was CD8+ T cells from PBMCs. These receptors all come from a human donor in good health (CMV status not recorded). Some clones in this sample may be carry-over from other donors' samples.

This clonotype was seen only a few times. In nucleotides, the CDR3 is TGCAGTGCCCCGGTCTACAATGAGCAGTTCTTC. Protein product: CSAPVYNEQFF. V is TRBV20-1 and J is TRBJ2-1; D is unresolved. V was clipped by 6 bases and J by 3 bases, with 6 bases between them. The CDR3 sequence is 11 residues long. The V gene's germline CDR1 is DFQATT and CDR2 SNEGSKA (reference sequence).

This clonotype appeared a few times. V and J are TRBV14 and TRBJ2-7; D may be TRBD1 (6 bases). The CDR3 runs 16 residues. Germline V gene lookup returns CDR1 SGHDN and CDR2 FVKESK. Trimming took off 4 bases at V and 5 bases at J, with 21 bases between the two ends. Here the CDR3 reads CASSLRGRGVKDEQYF. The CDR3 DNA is TGTGCCAGCAGCCTTCGAGGCAGGGGAGTCAAGGACGAGCAGTACTTC.

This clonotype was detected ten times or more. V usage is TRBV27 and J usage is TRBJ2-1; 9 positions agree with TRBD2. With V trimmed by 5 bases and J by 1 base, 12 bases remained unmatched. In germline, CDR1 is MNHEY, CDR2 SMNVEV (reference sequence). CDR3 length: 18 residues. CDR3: CASSPLRGGPGSYNEQFF. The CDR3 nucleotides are TGTGCCAGCAGTCCCCTGCGGGGGGGCCCGGGGTCCTACAATGAGCAGTTCTTC.

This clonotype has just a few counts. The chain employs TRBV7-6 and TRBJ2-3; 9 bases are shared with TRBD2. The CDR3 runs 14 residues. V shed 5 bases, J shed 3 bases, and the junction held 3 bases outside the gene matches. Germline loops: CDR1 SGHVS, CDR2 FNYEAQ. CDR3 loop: CASSQLAGTDTQYF. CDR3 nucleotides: TGTGCCAGCAGCCAGCTAGCGGGGACAGATACGCAGTATTTT.

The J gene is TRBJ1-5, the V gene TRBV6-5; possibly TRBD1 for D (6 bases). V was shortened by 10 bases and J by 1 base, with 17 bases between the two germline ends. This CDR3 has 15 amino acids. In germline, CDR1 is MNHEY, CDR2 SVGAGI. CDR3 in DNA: TGTGCCACAAATCCCAGTCAGGGGAGCAATCAGCCCCAGCATTTT. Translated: CATNPSQGSNQPQHF.

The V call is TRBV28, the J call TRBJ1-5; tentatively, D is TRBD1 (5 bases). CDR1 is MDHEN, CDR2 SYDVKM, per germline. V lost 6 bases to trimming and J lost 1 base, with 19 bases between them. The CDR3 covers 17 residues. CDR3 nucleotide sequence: TGTGCCAGCAGCCACTACCTCAGGGTTGAGAGCAATCAGCCCCAGCATTTT. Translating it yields CASSHYLRVESNQPQHF.

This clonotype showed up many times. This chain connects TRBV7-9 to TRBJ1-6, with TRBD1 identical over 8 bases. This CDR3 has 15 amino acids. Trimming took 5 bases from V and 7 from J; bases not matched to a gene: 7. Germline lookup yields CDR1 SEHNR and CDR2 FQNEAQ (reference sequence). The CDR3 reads CASSPGTGQNSPLHF. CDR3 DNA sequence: TGTGCCAGCAGCCCGGGGACAGGACAAAATTCACCCCTCCACTTT.

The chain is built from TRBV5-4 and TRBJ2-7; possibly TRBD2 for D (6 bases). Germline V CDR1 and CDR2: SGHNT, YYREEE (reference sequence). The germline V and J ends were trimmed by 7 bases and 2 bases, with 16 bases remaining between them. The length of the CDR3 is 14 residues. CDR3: CASGPGGTPYEQYF. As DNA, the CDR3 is TGTGCCAGCGGACCCGGAGGGACCCCCTACGAGCAGTACTTC.

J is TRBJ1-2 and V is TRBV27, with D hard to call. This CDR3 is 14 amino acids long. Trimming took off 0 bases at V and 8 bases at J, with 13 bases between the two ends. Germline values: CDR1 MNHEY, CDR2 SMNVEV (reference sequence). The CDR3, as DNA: TGTGCCAGCAGTTTATCGGCATCCCGAGGGGGCTACACCTTC. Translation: CASSLSASRGGYTF.

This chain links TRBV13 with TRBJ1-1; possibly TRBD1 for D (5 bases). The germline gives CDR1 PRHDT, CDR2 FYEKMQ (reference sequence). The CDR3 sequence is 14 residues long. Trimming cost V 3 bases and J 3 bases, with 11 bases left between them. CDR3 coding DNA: TGTGCCAGCAGCTTCAGCCAGGGATACACTGAAGCTTTCTTT. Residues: CASSFSQGYTEAFF.

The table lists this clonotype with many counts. CDR3 in DNA: TGTGCCAGCATAACCGGGATCTTCTCCTACAATGAGCAGTTCTTC. The encoded protein is CASITGIFSYNEQFF. This sequence joins TRBV7-2 and TRBJ2-1, with a weak D call TRBD2 (5 bases). V gave up 7 bases and J gave up 0 bases, with 13 bases separating them. Germline CDR1 reads SGHTA; CDR2 reads FQGNSA. The CDR3 has 15 amino acids. The full variable domain, in which reference TRBV7-2 and TRBJ2-1 provide the parts outside the CDR3, is GAGVSQSPSNKVTEKGKDVELRCDPISGHTALYWYRQSLGQGLEFLIYFQGNSAPDKSGLPSDRFSAERTGGSVSTLTIQRTQQEDSAVYLCASITGIFSYNEQFFGPGTRLTVL.

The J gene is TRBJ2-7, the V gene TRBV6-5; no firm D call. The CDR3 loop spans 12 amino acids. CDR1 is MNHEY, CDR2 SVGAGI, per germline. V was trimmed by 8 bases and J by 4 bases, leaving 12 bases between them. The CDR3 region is CASGAGGYEQYF. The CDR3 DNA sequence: TGTGCCAGCGGCGCCGGTGGTTACGAGCAGTACTTC.

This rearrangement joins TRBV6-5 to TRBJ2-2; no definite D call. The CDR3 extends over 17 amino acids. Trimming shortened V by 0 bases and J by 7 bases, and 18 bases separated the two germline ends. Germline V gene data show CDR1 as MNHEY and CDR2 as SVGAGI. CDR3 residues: CASSYSAVVFPGGELFF. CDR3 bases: TGTGCCAGCAGTTACTCGGCGGTCGTCTTTCCGGGCGGGGAGCTGTTTTTT.

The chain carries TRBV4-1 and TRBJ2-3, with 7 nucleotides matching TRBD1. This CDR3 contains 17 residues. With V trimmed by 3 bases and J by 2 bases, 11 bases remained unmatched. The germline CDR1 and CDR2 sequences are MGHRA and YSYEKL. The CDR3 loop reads CASSQARGLPDTDTQYF. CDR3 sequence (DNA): TGCGCCAGCAGCCAGGCAAGGGGGCTTCCTGACACAGATACGCAGTATTTT.

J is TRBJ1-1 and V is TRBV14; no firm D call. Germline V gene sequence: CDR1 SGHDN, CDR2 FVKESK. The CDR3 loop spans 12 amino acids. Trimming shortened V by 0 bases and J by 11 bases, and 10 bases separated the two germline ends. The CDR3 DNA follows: TGTGCCAGCAGCCAAGATAAAACAGAGGCTTTCTTT. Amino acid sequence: CASSQDKTEAFF.

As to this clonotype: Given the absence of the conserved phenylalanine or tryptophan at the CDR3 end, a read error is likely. CDR3: CATSSARWDRSSYEQYS. The CDR3 DNA follows: TGTGCCACCAGCAGTGCAAGGTGGGACAGGAGCTCCTACGAGCAGTACTCC. The rearrangement joins TRBV15 to TRBJ2-7, with 8 positions matching TRBD1. The trim removed 3 bases at V and 0 bases at J, leaving 10 bases unmatched. This CDR3 is built from 17 residues. Germline V lookup: CDR1 LNHNV, CDR2 YYDKDF (reference sequence).

This chain's CDR3 is CASSYSGGPRDTQYF. The DNA for the CDR3 is TGTGCCAGCAGTTACTCAGGGGGGCCAAGAGATACGCAGTATTTT. V and J are TRBV6-6 and TRBJ2-3; D may be TRBD1 or TRBD2 (6 bases each). The CDR3 has 15 residues. Germline CDR1 reads MNHNY; CDR2 reads SVGAGI (reference sequence). With 0 bases removed from V and 5 bases from J, the gap between germline ends came to 12 bases.

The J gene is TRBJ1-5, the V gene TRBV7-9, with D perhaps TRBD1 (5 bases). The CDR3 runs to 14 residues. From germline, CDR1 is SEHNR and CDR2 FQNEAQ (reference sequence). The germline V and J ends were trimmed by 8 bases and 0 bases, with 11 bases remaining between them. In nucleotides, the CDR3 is TGTGCCAGCTCGACAGCTTATAGCAATCAGCCCCAGCATTTT. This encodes CASSTAYSNQPQHF.

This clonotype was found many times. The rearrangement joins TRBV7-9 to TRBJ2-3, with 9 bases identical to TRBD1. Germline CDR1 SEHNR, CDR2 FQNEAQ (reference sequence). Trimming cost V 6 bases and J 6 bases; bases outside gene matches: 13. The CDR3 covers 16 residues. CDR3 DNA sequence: TGTGCCAGCAGAAGTCCCGGGACAGGGTTGTCCGATACGCAGTATTTT. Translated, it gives CASRSPGTGLSDTQYF.

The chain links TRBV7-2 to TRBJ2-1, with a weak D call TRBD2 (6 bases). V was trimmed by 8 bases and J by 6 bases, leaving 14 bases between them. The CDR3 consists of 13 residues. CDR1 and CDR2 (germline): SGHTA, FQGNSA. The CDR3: CASPRDGGNEQFF. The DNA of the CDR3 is TGTGCCAGCCCCCGGGACGGGGGCAATGAGCAGTTCTTC.

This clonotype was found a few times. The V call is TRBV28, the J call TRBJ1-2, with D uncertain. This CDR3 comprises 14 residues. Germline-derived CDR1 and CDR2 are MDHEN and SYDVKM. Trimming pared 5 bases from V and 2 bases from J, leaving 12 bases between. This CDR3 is CASSTEAVNYGYTF. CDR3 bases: TGTGCCAGCAGTACCGAGGCCGTAAACTATGGCTACACCTTC.

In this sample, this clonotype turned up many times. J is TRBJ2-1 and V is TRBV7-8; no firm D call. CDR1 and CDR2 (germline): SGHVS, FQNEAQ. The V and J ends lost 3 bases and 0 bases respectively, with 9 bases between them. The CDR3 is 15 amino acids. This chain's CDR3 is CASSFPGTSYNEQFF. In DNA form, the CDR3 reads TGTGCCAGCAGCTTCCCCGGCACCTCCTACAATGAGCAGTTCTTC.

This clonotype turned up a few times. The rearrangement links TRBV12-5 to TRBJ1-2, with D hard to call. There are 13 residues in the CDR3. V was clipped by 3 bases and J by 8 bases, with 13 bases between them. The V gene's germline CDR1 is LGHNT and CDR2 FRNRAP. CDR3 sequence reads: CASGFELPEGYTF. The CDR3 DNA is TGTGCTAGTGGTTTCGAACTTCCGGAGGGCTACACCTTC.

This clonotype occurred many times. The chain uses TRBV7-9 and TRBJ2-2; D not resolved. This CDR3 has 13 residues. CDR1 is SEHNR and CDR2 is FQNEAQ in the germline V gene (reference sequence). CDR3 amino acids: CVSPVPDTGELFF. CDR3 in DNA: TGTGTCTCGCCGGTCCCCGACACCGGGGAGCTGTTTTTT.

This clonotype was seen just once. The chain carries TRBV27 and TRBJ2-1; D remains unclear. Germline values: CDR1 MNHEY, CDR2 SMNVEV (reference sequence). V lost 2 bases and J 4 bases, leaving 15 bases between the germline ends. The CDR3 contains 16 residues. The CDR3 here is CASSLPPPRKYNEQFF. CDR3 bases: TGTGCCAGCAGTTTACCCCCCCCCAGGAAGTACAATGAGCAGTTCTTC.

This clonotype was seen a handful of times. The CDR3 spells CASSEKSFSYNEQFF. The CDR3, as DNA: TGTGCCAGCAGTGAAAAATCCTTCTCCTACAATGAGCAGTTCTTC. The rearrangement joins TRBV2 to TRBJ2-1; D remains ambiguous. Germline CDR1 SNHLY, CDR2 FYNNEI. The CDR3 runs to 15 residues. Trimming left V 2 bases short and J 0 bases short, with 8 bases between.

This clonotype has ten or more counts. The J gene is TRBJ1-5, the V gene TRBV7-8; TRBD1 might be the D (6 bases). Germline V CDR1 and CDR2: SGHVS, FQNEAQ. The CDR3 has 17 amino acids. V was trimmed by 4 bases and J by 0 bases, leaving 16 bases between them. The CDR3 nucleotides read TGTGCCAGCAGCTCCAAACAGGGATTCTATAGCAATCAGCCCCAGCATTTT. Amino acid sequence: CASSSKQGFYSNQPQHF. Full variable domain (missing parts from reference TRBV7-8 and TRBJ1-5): GAGVSQSPRYKVAKRGQDVALRCDPISGHVSLFWYQQALGQGPEFLTYFQNEAQLDKSGLPSDRFFAERPEGSVSTLKIQRTQQEDSAVYLCASSSKQGFYSNQPQHFGDGTRLSIL.

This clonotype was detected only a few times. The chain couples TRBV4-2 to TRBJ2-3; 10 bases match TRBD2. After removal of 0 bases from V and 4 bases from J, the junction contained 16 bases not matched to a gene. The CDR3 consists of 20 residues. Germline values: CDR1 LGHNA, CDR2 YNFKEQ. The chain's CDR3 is CASSQELKRGGRSLSDTQYF. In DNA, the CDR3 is TGTGCCAGCAGCCAAGAGCTCAAGCGGGGGGGCCGGAGTTTGTCAGATACGCAGTATTTT.